A selection of T cell receptor beta chains follows, all from one sample in a study of CD8 T cell repertoires and HIV-1 epitope variants. TCRdb keeps only in-frame clones here, not all; method: immunoSEQ multiplex PCR. In the table there are a few thousand clones, over 55% of which are singletons. No antigen has been identified for these receptors. Input material: cultured CD8+ T cells derived from PBMCs. The receptors shown here come from a male donor with HIV. CDR3s include the opening cysteine and the closing phenylalanine or tryptophan. The D gene is left open where the match is weak. Rows give clone size only sometimes, using once, few, many, or a class for an expanded clone.

- | TRBJ2-4 | - | TRBV29-1 | TGCAGCGTTCGGGCGGCCCTAGCCAAAAACATTCAGTACTTC | CSVRAALAKNIQYF
- | TRBJ2-1 | large | TRBV7-2 | TGTGCCAGCAGCTTAGACGGTGCCAGTGAGCAGTTCTTC | CASSLDGASEQFF
- | TRBJ2-7 | - | TRBV15 | TGTGCCACCAGCAGCCTATACAGGGACGAGCAGTACTTC | CATSSLYRDEQYF
- | TRBJ2-3 | once | TRBV28 | TGTGCCAGCAGTTTAATGTCAGGGAGCACAGATACGCAGTATTTT | CASSLMSGSTDTQYF
TRBD2 | TRBJ2-1 | few | TRBV27 | TGTGCCAGCAGCCTAACTAGCGGGGGGAGCAATGAGCAGTTCTTC | CASSLTSGGSNEQFF
TRBD1 | TRBJ1-1 | - | TRBV7-3 | TGTGCCAGCAGGACAGGGTTCTCGGGAACTGAAGCTTTCTTT | CASRTGFSGTEAFF
- | TRBJ1-1 | - | TRBV18 | TGTGCCAGCTCACTAGGGTCCATCCCCGAAGCTTTCTTT | CASSLGSIPEAFF
- | TRBJ2-1 | - | TRBV28 | TGTGCCAGCAGTGCAGACAGGGAGGAGATAGGGATTGAGCAGTTCTTC | CASSADREEIGIEQFF
- | TRBJ2-5 | - | TRBV28 | TGTGCCAGCAGTGGCCGACGGGATCAAGAGACCCAGTACTTC | CASSGRRDQETQYF
- | TRBJ1-1 | - | TRBV6-5 | TGTGCCAGCAGTTACTCGGACAGTTCGGTCACTGAAGCTTTCTTT | CASSYSDSSVTEAFF
TRBD2 | TRBJ2-5 | - | TRBV11-1 | TGTGCCAGCAGCCCCGCCCCTAGCGGGCAAGAGACCCAGTACTTC | CASSPAPSGQETQYF
TRBD1 | TRBJ1-2 | - | TRBV4-2 | TGTGCCAGCAGCCCTAACTCCGGGACAGGATTAGATGGCTACACCTTC | CASSPNSGTGLDGYTF
TRBD1 | TRBJ2-1 | - | TRBV7-2 | TGTGCCAGCAGCATCTGGACAGGGGAGGACCCCAATGAGCAGTTCTTC | CASSIWTGEDPNEQFF
TRBD2 | TRBJ2-7 | - | TRBV7-2 | TGTGCCAGCAGCTTTGGGACTAGCGGCTACGAGCAGTACTTC | CASSFGTSGYEQYF
- | TRBJ1-1 | - | TRBV18 | TGTGCCAGCTCGTCAGGGGTTAGCACTGAAGCTTTCTTT | CASSSGVSTEAFF
TRBD2 | TRBJ2-5 | - | TRBV7-8 | TGTGCCAGCAGCTTCGTAGCGGGGGGGCCAGAGACCCAGTACTTC | CASSFVAGGPETQYF
- | TRBJ1-5 | - | TRBV19 | TGTGCCAGTAGTATGCAGGAAGGGAATCAGCCCCAGCATTTT | CASSMQEGNQPQHF
TRBD1 | TRBJ1-1 | few | TRBV6-5 | TGTGCCAGCAGTTCCGGACAGGGAAAGATGAACACTGAAGCTTTCTTT | CASSSGQGKMNTEAFF
- | TRBJ2-7 | hyperexpanded | TRBV4-3 | TGCGCCAGCAGCCAAGAGCCGGGAGCGGGCGCCCTGAGCTCCTACGAGCAGTACTTC | CASSQEPGAGALSSYEQYF
TRBD1 | TRBJ2-7 | - | TRBV14 | TGTGCCAGCAGCCAGAGACAGGGGGTATCCTACGAGCAGTACTTC | CASSQRQGVSYEQYF
TRBD2 | TRBJ2-1 | few | TRBV7-9 | TGTGCCAGCAGCTCGACTAGCGGTGAGCAGTTCTTC | CASSSTSGEQFF
- | TRBJ2-1 | - | TRBV2 | TGTGCCAGCAGCTATAGCTCCTACAATGAGCAGTTCTTC | CASSYSSYNEQFF
TRBD2 | TRBJ2-1 | - | TRBV9 | TGTGCCAGCAGCTCAACTAGCGGGGGGGCCAGATCCTACAATGAGCAGTTCTTC | CASSSTSGGARSYNEQFF
- | TRBJ2-2 | - | TRBV4-3 | TGCGCCAGCAGCCCCACAGGCCTAGGGGCCGGGGAGCTGTTTTTT | CASSPTGLGAGELFF
- | TRBJ2-2 | few | TRBV9 | TGTGCCAGCGGCCAAGACACCGGGGAGCTGTTTTTT | CASGQDTGELFF
TRBD2 | TRBJ2-1 | - | TRBV28 | TGTGCCAGCACCGCGACTAGCGGGAACAATGAGCAGTTCTTC | CASTATSGNNEQFF
- | TRBJ1-3 | - | TRBV9 | TGTGCCAGCAGCCCGGCTGGAAACACCATATATTTT | CASSPAGNTIYF
- | TRBJ2-7 | - | TRBV5-1 | TGCGCCAGCAGCTTGCCCGCGGACGAGCAGTACTTC | CASSLPADEQYF
- | TRBJ2-3 | - | TRBV27 | TGTGCCAGCAGTTCACTGGAAACAACAGATACGCAGTATTTT | CASSSLETTDTQYF
- | TRBJ1-2 | - | TRBV4-3 | TGCGCCAGCAGCCAGTCGCGGGGGCTGAACTATGGCTACACCTTC | CASSQSRGLNYGYTF
- | TRBJ2-1 | few | TRBV30 | TGTGCCTGGAGTACCGGAGCCTACAATGAGCAGTTCTTC | CAWSTGAYNEQFF
- | TRBJ1-6 | - | TRBV4-1 | TGCGCCAGCAGCCTTTCATGGGGCAATAATTCACCCCTCCACTTT | CASSLSWGNNSPLHF
TRBD1 | TRBJ1-2 | - | TRBV28 | TGTGCCAGCACCCTGACAGGGTTTTCTGGCTACACCTTC | CASTLTGFSGYTF
TRBD2 | TRBJ2-1 | - | TRBV30 | TGTGCCTGGTTAGGCTACGGGGGGAAAGAGAAGGGTGCACACAATGAGCAGTTCTTC | CAWLGYGGKEKGAHNEQFF
- | TRBJ1-1 | - | TRBV28 | TGTGCCAGCAGAATTAAGGAAAACACTGAAGCTTTCTTT | CASRIKENTEAFF
- | TRBJ2-2 | - | TRBV28 | TGTGCCAGCAGTTTGTGGGCGGAAGGGTCCACCGGGGAGCTGTTTTTT | CASSLWAEGSTGELFF
- | TRBJ1-4 | - | TRBV5-8 | TGTGCCAGCAGCTTGGCCGTCCAGGCGTATGATAATGAAAAACTGTTTTTT | CASSLAVQAYDNEKLFF
TRBD2 | TRBJ2-1 | - | TRBV14 | TGTGCCAGCAGCCAGCTAGCGGGGATCTACAATGAGCAGTTCTTC | CASSQLAGIYNEQFF
TRBD2 | TRBJ2-7 | - | TRBV6-5 | TGTGCCAGCACCGGGACTAGCGGGGGGTACTACGAGCAGTACTTC | CASTGTSGGYYEQYF
- | TRBJ2-1 | - | TRBV7-9 | TGTGCCAGCAGCTTCCTCGAGCAGTTCTTC | CASSFLEQFF
- | TRBJ2-1 | large | TRBV2 | TGTGCCAGCAGTGAGGGGGGGACATTGAATGAGCAGTTCTTC | CASSEGGTLNEQFF
TRBD1 | TRBJ2-7 | few | TRBV6-1 | TGTGCCAGCAGGGACAGGGAGCCCTTAGAGCAGTACTTC | CASRDREPLEQYF
TRBD2 | TRBJ2-7 | - | TRBV29-1 | TGCAGCGTTGAAGGGTTAAAGCGGGGGGACTCCTACGAGCAGTACTTC | CSVEGLKRGDSYEQYF
- | TRBJ2-1 | - | TRBV15 | TGTGCCACCAGCAGAGATAGCCGCTACAATGAGCAGTTCTTC | CATSRDSRYNEQFF
- | TRBJ1-1 | once | TRBV30 | TGTGCCTGGAGTGGTTTTACTGAAGCTTTCTTT | CAWSGFTEAFF
TRBD1 | TRBJ2-6 | - | TRBV7-2 | TGTGCCAGCAGCCAAGGTCGGCGGACAGGGGGGTTTACTTTC | CASSQGRRTGGFTF
TRBD2 | TRBJ2-1 | - | TRBV4-2 | TGTGCCAGCAGCCAAGCGGGGGGTGAGCAGTTCTTC | CASSQAGGEQFF
- | TRBJ1-1 | - | TRBV6-1 | TGTGCCAGCAGTGAAGCGAGTTACAGTGCCACTGAAGCTTTCTTT | CASSEASYSATEAFF